This T cell receptor beta chain originates from a study of T cell changes during pregnancy in multiple sclerosis. Using immunoSEQ multiplex PCR, the repertoire was profiled, and TCRdb retains in-frame clones only, with some absent. This sample has about 92,000 clones, with roughly 90% found just once. This CDR3 spans 17 amino acids. Trimming at V came to 0 bases and at J to 2 bases, leaving 6 bases not matched to a gene. The V gene's germline CDR1 is SQVTM and CDR2 ANQGSEA. The chain couples TRBV29-1 to TRBJ2-5; 13 positions agree with TRBD2. The sequences come from peripheral blood, collected in the first trimester of pregnancy. This TCR was sampled from a female donor with multiple sclerosis, enrolled in a pregnancy study. DNA of the CDR3: TGCAGCGTTGAAGAGGCTCGGACTAGCGGGAGACAAGAGACCCAGTACTTC. Its protein product is CSVEEARTSGRQETQYF.